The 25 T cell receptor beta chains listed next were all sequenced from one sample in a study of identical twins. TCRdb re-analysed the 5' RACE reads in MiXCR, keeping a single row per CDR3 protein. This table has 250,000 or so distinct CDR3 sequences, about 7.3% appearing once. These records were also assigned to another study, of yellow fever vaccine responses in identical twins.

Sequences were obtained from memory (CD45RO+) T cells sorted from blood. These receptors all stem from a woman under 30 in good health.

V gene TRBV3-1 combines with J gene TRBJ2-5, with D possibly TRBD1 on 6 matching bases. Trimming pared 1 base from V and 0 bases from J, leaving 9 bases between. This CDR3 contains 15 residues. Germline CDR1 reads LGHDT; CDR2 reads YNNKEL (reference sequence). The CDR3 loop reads CASSQARTDQETQYF. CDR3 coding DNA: TGTGCCAGCAGCCAAGCCCGGACAGACCAAGAGACCCAGTACTTC.

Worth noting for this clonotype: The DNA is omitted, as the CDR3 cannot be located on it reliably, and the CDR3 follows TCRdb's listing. The CDR3 region is CASSFGAGTGGEAFF. The chain joins TRBV6-5 to TRBJ1-1; TRBD1, the D gene given by the table, was not confirmed from the DNA. With termini counted, the CDR3 has 15 amino acids. Germline CDR1 and CDR2: MNHEY and SVGAGI.

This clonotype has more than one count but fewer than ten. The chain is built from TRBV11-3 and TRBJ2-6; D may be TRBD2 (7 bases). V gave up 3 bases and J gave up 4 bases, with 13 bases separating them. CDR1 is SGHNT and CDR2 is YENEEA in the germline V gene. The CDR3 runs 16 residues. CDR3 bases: TGTGCCAGCAGCTTTGGGGGGGGCTCAGGGGCCAACGTCCTGACTTTC. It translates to CASSFGGGSGANVLTF.

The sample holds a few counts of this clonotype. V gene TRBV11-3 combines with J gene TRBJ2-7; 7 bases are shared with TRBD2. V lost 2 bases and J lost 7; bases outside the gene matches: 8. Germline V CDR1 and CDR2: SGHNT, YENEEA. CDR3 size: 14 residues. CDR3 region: CASSLYSAGGEQYF. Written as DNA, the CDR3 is TGTGCCAGCAGCTTATATTCCGCCGGGGGGGAGCAGTACTTC.

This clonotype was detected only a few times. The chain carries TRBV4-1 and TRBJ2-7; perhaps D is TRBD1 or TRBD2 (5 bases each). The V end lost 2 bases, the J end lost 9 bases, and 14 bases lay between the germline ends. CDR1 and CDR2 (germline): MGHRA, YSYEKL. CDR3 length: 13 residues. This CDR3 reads CASSQTGAPGQYF. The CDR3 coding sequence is TGCGCCAGCAGCCAAACCGGGGCCCCGGGGCAGTACTTC.

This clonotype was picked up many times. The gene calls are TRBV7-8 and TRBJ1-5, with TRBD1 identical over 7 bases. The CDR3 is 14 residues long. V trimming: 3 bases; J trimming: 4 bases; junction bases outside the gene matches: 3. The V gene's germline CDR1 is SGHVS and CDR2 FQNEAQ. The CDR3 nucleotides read TGTGCCAGCAGCTTCGGGACAGAGAATCAGCCCCAGCATTTT. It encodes CASSFGTENQPQHF.

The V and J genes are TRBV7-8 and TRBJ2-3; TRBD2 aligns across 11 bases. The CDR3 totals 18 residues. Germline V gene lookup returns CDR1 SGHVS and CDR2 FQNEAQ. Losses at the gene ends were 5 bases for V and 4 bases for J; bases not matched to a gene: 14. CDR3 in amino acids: CASSPNRGSGGAPDTQYF. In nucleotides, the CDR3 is TGTGCCAGCAGCCCAAATCGGGGTAGCGGGGGGGCCCCAGATACGCAGTATTTT. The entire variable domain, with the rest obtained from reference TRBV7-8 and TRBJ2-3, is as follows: GAGVSQSPRYKVAKRGQDVALRCDPISGHVSLFWYQQALGQGPEFLTYFQNEAQLDKSGLPSDRFFAERPEGSVSTLKIQRTQQEDSAVYLCASSPNRGSGGAPDTQYFGPGTRLTVL.

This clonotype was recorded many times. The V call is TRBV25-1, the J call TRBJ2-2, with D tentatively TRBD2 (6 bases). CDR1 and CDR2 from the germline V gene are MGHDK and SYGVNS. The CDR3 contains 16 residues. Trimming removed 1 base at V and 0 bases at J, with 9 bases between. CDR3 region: CASSESAGTNTGELFF. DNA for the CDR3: TGTGCCAGCAGTGAATCTGCGGGAACGAACACCGGGGAGCTGTTTTTT.

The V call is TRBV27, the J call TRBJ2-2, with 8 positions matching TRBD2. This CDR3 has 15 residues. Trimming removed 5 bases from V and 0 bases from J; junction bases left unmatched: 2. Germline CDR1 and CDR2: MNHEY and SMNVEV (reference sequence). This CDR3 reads CASSPAGANTGELFF. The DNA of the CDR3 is TGTGCCAGCAGTCCAGCGGGGGCGAACACCGGGGAGCTGTTTTTT.

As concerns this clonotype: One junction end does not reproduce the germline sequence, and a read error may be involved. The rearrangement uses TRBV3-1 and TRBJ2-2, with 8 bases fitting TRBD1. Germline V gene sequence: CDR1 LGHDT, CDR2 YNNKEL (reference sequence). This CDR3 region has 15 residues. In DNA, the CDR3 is TGTGCCACCAGCCACTTATCACAGGGGGCCGGGGAGCTGTTTTTT. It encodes CATSHLSQGAGELFF.

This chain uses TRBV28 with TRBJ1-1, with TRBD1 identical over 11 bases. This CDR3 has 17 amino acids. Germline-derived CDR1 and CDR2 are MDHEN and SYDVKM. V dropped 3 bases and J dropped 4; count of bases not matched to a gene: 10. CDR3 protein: CASSFEGQGAGSTEAFF. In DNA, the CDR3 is TGTGCCAGCAGTTTCGAAGGACAGGGGGCTGGGAGCACTGAAGCTTTCTTT.

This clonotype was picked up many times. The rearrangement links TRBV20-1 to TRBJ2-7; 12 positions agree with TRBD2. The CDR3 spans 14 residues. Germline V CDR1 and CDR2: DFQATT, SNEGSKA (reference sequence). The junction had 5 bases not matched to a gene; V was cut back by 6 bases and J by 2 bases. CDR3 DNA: TGCAGTGCAATGGGACTAGCGGGTACCTACGAGCAGTACTTC. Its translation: CSAMGLAGTYEQYF.

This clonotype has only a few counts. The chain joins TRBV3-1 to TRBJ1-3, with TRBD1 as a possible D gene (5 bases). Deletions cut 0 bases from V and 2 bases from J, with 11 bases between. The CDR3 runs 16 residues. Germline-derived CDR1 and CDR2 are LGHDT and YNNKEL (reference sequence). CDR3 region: CASSQDIVGAGNTIYF. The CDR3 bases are TGTGCCAGCAGCCAAGACATCGTGGGGGCTGGAAACACCATATATTTT.

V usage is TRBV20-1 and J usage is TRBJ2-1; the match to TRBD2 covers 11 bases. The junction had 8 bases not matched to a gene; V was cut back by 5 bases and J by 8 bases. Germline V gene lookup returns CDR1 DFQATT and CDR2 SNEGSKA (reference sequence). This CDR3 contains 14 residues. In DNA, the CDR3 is TGCAGTGCTTCCGGGACTAGCGGCCTCCATGAGCAGTTCTTC. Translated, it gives CSASGTSGLHEQFF.

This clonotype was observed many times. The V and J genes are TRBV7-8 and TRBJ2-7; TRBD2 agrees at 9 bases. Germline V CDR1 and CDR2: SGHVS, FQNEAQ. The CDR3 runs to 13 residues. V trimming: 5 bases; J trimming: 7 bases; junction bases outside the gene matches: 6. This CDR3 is CASSPRRGGEQYF. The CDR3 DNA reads TGTGCCAGCAGCCCGAGGCGGGGGGGAGAGCAGTACTTC.

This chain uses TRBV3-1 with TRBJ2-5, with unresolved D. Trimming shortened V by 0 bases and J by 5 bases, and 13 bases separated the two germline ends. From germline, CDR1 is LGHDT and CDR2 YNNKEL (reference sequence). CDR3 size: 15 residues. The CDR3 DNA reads TGTGCCAGCAGCCAAGATAGGGCAAGCTGGGAGACCCAGTACTTC. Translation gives CASSQDRASWETQYF.

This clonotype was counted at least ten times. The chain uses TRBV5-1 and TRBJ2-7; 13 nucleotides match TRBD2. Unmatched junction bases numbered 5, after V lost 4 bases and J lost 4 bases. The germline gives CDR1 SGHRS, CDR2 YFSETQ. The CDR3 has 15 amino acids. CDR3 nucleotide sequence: TGCGCCAGCAGCGTCGGGACTAGCGGGACTTACGAGCAGTACTTC. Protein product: CASSVGTSGTYEQYF.

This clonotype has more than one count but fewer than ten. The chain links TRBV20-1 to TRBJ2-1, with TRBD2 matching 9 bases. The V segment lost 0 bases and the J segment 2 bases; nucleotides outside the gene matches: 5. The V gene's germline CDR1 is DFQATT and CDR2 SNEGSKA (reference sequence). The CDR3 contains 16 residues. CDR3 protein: CSARDSGLATYNEQFF. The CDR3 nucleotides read TGCAGTGCTAGAGATTCGGGACTAGCTACCTACAATGAGCAGTTCTTC.

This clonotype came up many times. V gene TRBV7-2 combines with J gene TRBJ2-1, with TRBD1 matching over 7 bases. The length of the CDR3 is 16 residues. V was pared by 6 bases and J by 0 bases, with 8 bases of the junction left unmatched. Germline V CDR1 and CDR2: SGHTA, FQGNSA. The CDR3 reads CASRLKGASSYNEQFF. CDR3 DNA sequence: TGTGCCAGCAGATTAAAGGGGGCCAGCTCCTACAATGAGCAGTTCTTC.

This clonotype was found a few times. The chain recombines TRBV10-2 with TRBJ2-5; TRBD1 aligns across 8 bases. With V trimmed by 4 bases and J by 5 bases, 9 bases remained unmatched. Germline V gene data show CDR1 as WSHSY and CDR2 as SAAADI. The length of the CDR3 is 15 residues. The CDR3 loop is CASSAPDREGETQYF. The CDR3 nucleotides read TGCGCCAGCAGTGCCCCGGACAGGGAAGGGGAGACCCAGTACTTC.

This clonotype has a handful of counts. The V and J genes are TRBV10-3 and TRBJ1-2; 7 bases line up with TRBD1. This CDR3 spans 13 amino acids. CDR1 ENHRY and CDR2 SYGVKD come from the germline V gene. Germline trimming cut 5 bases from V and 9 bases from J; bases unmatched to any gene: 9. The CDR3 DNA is TGTGCCATCAGTACAGGGGAACTGGTACGCTACACCTTC. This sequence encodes CAISTGELVRYTF.

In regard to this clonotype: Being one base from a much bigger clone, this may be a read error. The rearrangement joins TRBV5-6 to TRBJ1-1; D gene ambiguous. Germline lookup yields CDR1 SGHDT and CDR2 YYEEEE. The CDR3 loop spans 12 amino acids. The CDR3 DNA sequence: TGTGCCAGCAGCCGGTGGAACATTGAAGCTTTCTTT. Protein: CASSRWNIEAFF.

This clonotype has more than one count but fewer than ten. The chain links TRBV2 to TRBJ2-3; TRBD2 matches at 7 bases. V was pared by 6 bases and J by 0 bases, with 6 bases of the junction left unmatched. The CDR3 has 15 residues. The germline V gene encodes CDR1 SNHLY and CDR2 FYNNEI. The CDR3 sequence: CASSRGLVSTDTQYF. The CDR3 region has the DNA TGTGCCAGCAGCCGAGGACTAGTTAGCACAGATACGCAGTATTTT.

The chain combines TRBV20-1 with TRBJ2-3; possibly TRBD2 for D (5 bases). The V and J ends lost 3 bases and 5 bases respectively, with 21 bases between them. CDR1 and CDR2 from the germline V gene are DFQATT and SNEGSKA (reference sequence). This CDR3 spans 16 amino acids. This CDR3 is CSASGPHNSGKDTQYF. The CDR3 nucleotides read TGCAGTGCTAGTGGGCCTCATAACTCGGGGAAAGATACGCAGTATTTT.

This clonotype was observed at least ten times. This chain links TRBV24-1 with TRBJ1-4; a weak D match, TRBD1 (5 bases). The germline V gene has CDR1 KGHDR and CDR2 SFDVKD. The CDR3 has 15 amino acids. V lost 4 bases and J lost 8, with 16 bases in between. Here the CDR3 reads CATSERQGGAEKLFF. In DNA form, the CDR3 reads TGTGCCACCAGTGAGCGTCAGGGAGGAGCGGAAAAACTGTTTTTT.